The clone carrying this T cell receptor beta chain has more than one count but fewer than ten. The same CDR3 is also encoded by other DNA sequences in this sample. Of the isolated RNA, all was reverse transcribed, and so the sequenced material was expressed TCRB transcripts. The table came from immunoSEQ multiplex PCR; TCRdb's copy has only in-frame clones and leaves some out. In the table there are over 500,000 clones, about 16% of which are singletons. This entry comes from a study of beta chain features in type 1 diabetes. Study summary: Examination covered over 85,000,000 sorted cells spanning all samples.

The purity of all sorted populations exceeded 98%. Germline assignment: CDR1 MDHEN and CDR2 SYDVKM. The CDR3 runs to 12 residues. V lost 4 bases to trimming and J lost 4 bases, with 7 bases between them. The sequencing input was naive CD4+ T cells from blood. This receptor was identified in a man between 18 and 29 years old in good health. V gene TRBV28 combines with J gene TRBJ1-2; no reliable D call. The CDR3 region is CASSSPGYGYTF. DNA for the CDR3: TGTGCCAGCAGTTCCCCGGGCTATGGCTACACCTTC.